This entry is about one T cell receptor beta chain. This entry comes from a study of radiation and T cells in renal cell carcinoma. Across the study: Nephrectomy followed 15 Gy stereotactic body radiation by 4 weeks.

Specified time point: baseline pretreatment blood. The sample's treatment: 15 Gy SBRT to primary tumor, nephrectomy 4 weeks later. TCRdb's table, derived via immunoSEQ multiplex PCR, lists solely in-frame clones and lacks some. The top ten hold 12% of the sample, which has 150,000 or so clones, roughly 88% seen once. The receptor was derived from a woman aged 45 to 65 with renal cell carcinoma. The input for sequencing was blood, taken from a patient whose treatment included radiotherapy and nephrectomy.

In DNA form, the CDR3 reads TGTGCCAGCAGCTTAGTGCTGGGCCCGAGCTCCTACGAGCAGTACTTC. Residues: CASSLVLGPSSYEQYF. The gene calls are TRBV7-2 and TRBJ2-7; D gene uncertain. CDR3 length: 16 residues. V lost 1 base and J 0 bases, leaving 13 bases between the germline ends. Germline loops: CDR1 SGHTA, CDR2 FQGNSA.